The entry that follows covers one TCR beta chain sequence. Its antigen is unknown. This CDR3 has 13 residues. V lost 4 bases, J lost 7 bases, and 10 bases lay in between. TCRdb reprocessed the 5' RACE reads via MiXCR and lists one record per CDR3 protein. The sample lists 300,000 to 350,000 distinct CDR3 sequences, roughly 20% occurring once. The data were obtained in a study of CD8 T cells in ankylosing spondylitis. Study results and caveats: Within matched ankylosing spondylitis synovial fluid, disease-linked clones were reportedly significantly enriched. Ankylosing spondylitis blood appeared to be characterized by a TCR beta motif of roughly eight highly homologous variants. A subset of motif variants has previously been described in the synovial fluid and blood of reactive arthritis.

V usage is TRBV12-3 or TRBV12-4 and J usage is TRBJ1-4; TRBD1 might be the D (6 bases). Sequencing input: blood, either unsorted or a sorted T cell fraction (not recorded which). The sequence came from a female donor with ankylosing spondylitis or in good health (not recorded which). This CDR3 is CASSWGRSEKLFF. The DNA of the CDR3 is TGTGCCAGCAGTTGGGGGCGAAGTGAAAAACTGTTTTTT.